This entry lists 24 T cell receptor beta chains sequenced from one sample in a study of CD4 T cells in relation to SARS-CoV-2 and coronaviruses. Antigens for these TCRs are unknown. Here immunoSEQ multiplex PCR was the method, and the copy in TCRdb shows in-frame clones only, minus some. The sample lists some 40,000 clones; around 77% were seen once. The sequenced sample was memory CD4+ T cells from PBMCs, cultured in vitro. The receptors derive from an adult with COVID-19.

The chain is built from TRBV28 and TRBJ2-1; D ambiguous. The germline V gene encodes CDR1 MDHEN and CDR2 SYDVKM. Trimming removed 6 bases at V and 0 bases at J, with 15 bases between. The CDR3 totals 16 residues. CDR3 protein: CASSRVGSASYNEQFF. The DNA for the CDR3 is TGTGCCAGCAGCCGGGTTGGCAGTGCCTCCTACAATGAGCAGTTCTTC. Based on the CDR3 plus reference TRBV28 and TRBJ2-1, the full variable domain is DVKVTQSSRYLVKRTGEKVFLECVQDMDHENMFWYRQDPGLGLRLIYFSYDVKMKEKGDIPEGYSVSREKKERFSLILESASTNQTSMYLCASSRVGSASYNEQFFGPGTRLTVL.

The J gene is TRBJ2-2, the V gene TRBV27; D possibly corresponds to TRBD2 (6 bases). The CDR3 loop spans 15 amino acids. Germline V CDR1 and CDR2: MNHEY, SMNVEV (reference sequence). V shed 7 bases and J shed 5 bases, with 17 bases lying between them. This CDR3 reads CASTLGGSNTGELFF. DNA of the CDR3: TGTGCCAGCACATTAGGAGGGAGTAATACCGGGGAGCTGTTTTTT.

This clone appeared a single time. The chain joins TRBV30 to TRBJ2-3; D might be TRBD1 (6 bases). CDR1 is GTSNPN and CDR2 is SVGIG in the germline V gene (reference sequence). The V and J ends lost 3 bases and 3 bases respectively, with 10 bases between them. The CDR3 runs 13 residues. In DNA, the CDR3 is TGTGCCTGGAGCCCTCAGGGGACAGATACGCAGTATTTT. Translating gives CAWSPQGTDTQYF.

This chain links TRBV6-2 or TRBV6-3 with TRBJ2-3; 7 bases agree with TRBD2. J gave up 2 bases and V 3 bases, and 2 bases lay outside the gene matches. The germline V gene has CDR1 MNHEY and CDR2 SVGEGT. The CDR3 consists of 14 residues. The CDR3 region has the DNA TGTGCCAGCAGTTATGGGGGGGACACAGATACGCAGTATTTT. This sequence encodes CASSYGGDTDTQYF.

The rearrangement links TRBV28 to TRBJ2-7, with 7 bases matching TRBD1. Germline trimming cut 8 bases from V and 2 bases from J; bases unmatched to any gene: 6. CDR3 size: 13 residues. Germline loops: CDR1 MDHEN, CDR2 SYDVKM. The chain's CDR3 is CASLDRTAYEQYF. CDR3 nucleotide sequence: TGTGCCAGCCTGGACAGGACCGCCTACGAGCAGTACTTC.

V usage is TRBV7-9 and J usage is TRBJ2-1; 9 nucleotides line up with TRBD2. There are 15 residues in the CDR3. The ends lost 1 base at V and 8 bases at J; junction bases unmatched: 6. Looked up from germline, CDR1 is SEHNR and CDR2 is FQNEAQ (reference sequence). The CDR3 bases are TGTGCCAGCAGCTTAGAGGTTAGCGGGAGCGATGAGCAGTTCTTC. Translation gives CASSLEVSGSDEQFF. Full variable domain (outside the CDR3, taken from reference TRBV7-9 and TRBJ2-1): DTGVSQNPRHKITKRGQNVTFRCDPISEHNRLYWYRQTLGQGPEFLTYFQNEAQLEKSRLLSDRFSAERPKGSFSTLEIQRTEQGDSAMYLCASSLEVSGSDEQFFGPGTRLTVL.

The chain joins TRBV7-2 to TRBJ2-2, with TRBD2 matching 11 bases. The CDR3 loop spans 16 amino acids. CDR1 and CDR2 (germline): SGHTA, FQGNSA. With 1 base clipped from V and 4 bases from J, the junction kept 2 bases outside the gene matches. DNA of the CDR3: TGTGCCAGCAGCTTAGACGGACTAGCGGGCACCGGGGAGCTGTTTTTT. Translation gives CASSLDGLAGTGELFF.

The chain is built from TRBV4-1 and TRBJ2-1; TRBD2 agrees at 12 bases. The V gene end was trimmed by 1 base and the J gene end by 9 bases; junction bases not matched to a gene: 7. The germline V gene has CDR1 MGHRA and CDR2 YSYEKL. The CDR3 covers 16 residues. CDR3 sequence: CASSQVATSGSPEQFF. In DNA form, the CDR3 reads TGCGCCAGCAGCCAAGTAGCGACTAGCGGGAGTCCTGAGCAGTTCTTC.

V and J are TRBV2 and TRBJ2-3, with 8 bases fitting TRBD2. With V trimmed by 11 bases and J by 4 bases, 11 bases remained unmatched. The CDR3 totals 14 residues. CDR1 and CDR2 from the germline V gene are SNHLY and FYNNEI. DNA of the CDR3: TGTGCCGGGGCTTACGGGAGGGGGGCAGATACGCAGTATTTT. It is translated as CAGAYGRGADTQYF. The variable domain in full, with the rest retrieved from reference TRBV2 and TRBJ2-3, is EPEVTQTPSHQVTQMGQEVILRCVPISNHLYFYWYRQILGQKVEFLVSFYNNEISEKSEIFDDQFSVERPDGSNFTLKIRSTKLEDSAMYFCAGAYGRGADTQYFGPGTRLTVL.

The chain has TRBV5-7 and TRBJ2-1, with a possible D match to TRBD2 (6 bases). TRBV5-7 falls under the ORF class, with uncertain function. The CDR3 runs 14 residues. V shed 2 bases and J shed 5 bases, with 11 bases lying between them. CDR3 region: CASSFLAADNEQFF. DNA for the CDR3: TGTGCCAGCAGCTTCTTAGCGGCAGACAATGAGCAGTTCTTC.

This clone was found once. The chain has TRBV28 and TRBJ2-7, with TRBD2 matching 8 bases. The germline V gene encodes CDR1 MDHEN and CDR2 SYDVKM. Unmatched junction bases numbered 6, after V lost 3 bases and J lost 2 bases. The CDR3 covers 15 residues. CDR3 sequence reads: CASSFRTSLTYEQYF. The DNA for the CDR3 is TGTGCCAGCAGTTTCAGGACTAGCCTTACCTACGAGCAGTACTTC.

This rearrangement joins TRBV24-1 to TRBJ2-6; D gene unclear. Germline assignment: CDR1 KGHDR and CDR2 SFDVKD. The length of the CDR3 is 13 residues. V was shortened by 8 bases and J by 0 bases, with 4 bases between the two germline ends. The CDR3 sequence: CATMNSGANVLTF. CDR3 sequence (DNA): TGTGCCACCATGAACTCTGGGGCCAACGTCCTGACTTTC.

The chain couples TRBV5-4 to TRBJ2-7, with no clear D. CDR1 is SGHNT and CDR2 is YYREEE in the germline V gene (reference sequence). The CDR3 contains 14 residues. Trimming cost V 1 base and J 0 bases, with 8 bases left between them. CDR3 DNA: TGTGCCAGCAGCTTGCGTGAGAGCTCCTACGAGCAGTACTTC. Amino acid sequence: CASSLRESSYEQYF.

The chain joins TRBV7-9 to TRBJ2-5, with D maybe TRBD2 (7 bases). The germline V gene has CDR1 SEHNR and CDR2 FQNEAQ (reference sequence). The CDR3 contains 15 residues. V lost 5 bases to trimming and J lost 9 bases, with 22 bases between them. Here the CDR3 reads CASSQPGGAEGAQYF. CDR3 sequence (DNA): TGTGCCAGCAGCCAACCTGGGGGGGCAGAAGGGGCCCAGTACTTC.

The rearrangement joins TRBV30 to TRBJ1-2, with D possibly being TRBD1 (6 bases). V was pared by 2 bases and J by 0 bases, with 10 bases between. Germline-derived CDR1 and CDR2 are GTSNPN and SVGIG (reference sequence). This CDR3 has 14 residues. In nucleotides, the CDR3 is TGTGCCTGGAGTCCACAGGGAGCTAACTATGGCTACACCTTC. Its translation is CAWSPQGANYGYTF.

The chain carries TRBV18 and TRBJ1-2, with D unclear. CDR1 and CDR2 (germline): KGHSH, LQKENI. The CDR3 length is 12 residues. Trimming took off 2 bases at V and 10 bases at J, with 11 bases between the two ends. CDR3 residues: CASSPEQNTYTF. CDR3 nucleotides: TGTGCCAGCTCACCAGAACAAAATACCTACACCTTC.

This chain uses TRBV5-4 with TRBJ2-1; 8 bases are shared with TRBD2. The J segment lost 15 bases and the V segment lost 4 bases, leaving 9 bases of the junction unmatched. The CDR3 contains 12 residues. Germline V gene lookup returns CDR1 SGHNT and CDR2 YYREEE (reference sequence). In DNA, the CDR3 is TGTGCCAGCAGCATTAGCGGGGCATCGGCGTTCTTC. Translation gives CASSISGASAFF.

This clone was picked up a small number of times. The DNA for the CDR3 is TGTGCCTGGAGAGAAGGGGCCTTCACTGAAGCTTTCTTT. It codes for CAWREGAFTEAFF. The chain links TRBV30 to TRBJ1-1, with D perhaps TRBD1 (5 bases). Trimming pared 3 bases from V and 4 bases from J, leaving 12 bases between. This CDR3 is built from 13 residues. Looked up from germline, CDR1 is GTSNPN and CDR2 is SVGIG (reference sequence). The whole variable domain, remainder taken from reference TRBV30 and TRBJ1-1, is SQTIHQWPATLVQPVGSPLSLECTVEGTSNPNLYWYRQAAGRGLQLLFYSVGIGQISSEVPQNLSASRPQDRQFILSSKKLLLSDSGFYLCAWREGAFTEAFFGQGTRLTVV.

This clone was detected a few times. The rearrangement links TRBV19 to TRBJ2-1, with D possibly being TRBD1 or TRBD2 (5 bases each). The CDR3 is 17 amino acids. Trimming pared 4 bases from V and 0 bases from J, leaving 16 bases between. The germline V gene has CDR1 LNHDA and CDR2 SQIVND (reference sequence). The CDR3: CASSRSAGTFSYNEQFF. The DNA of the CDR3 is TGTGCCAGTAGTAGATCGGCCGGGACCTTCTCCTACAATGAGCAGTTCTTC.

V and J are TRBV21-1 and TRBJ2-7; the D call of TRBD2 is as the table states it, not checked on the DNA. TRBV21-1 is a known pseudogene. The CDR3 spans 19 residues. CDR3 residues: CASRDRPIRLAGAAYEQYF. The DNA of the CDR3 is TGTGCCAGCAGGGATAGGCCCATCCGGCTAGCGGGAGCAGCCTACGAGCAGTACTTC.

The chain couples TRBV4-3 to TRBJ1-1; D uncertain. V dropped 3 bases and J dropped 1 base, with 21 bases sitting between them. This CDR3 has 18 amino acids. Germline loops: CDR1 LGHNA, CDR2 YSLEER. The CDR3 loop reads CASSQDLGQRGRNTEAFF. The DNA of the CDR3 is TGCGCCAGCAGCCAGGATCTAGGGCAGCGAGGAAGGAACACTGAAGCTTTCTTT.

V gene TRBV14 combines with J gene TRBJ2-7; TRBD1 aligns across 7 bases. J gave up 3 bases and V 5 bases, and 7 bases lay outside the gene matches. The CDR3 extends over 14 amino acids. Germline V CDR1 and CDR2: SGHDN, FVKESK. The CDR3 DNA reads as TGTGCCAGCAGCACCCGGGACAGAAACTACGAGCAGTACTTC. It yields the protein CASSTRDRNYEQYF.

This chain connects TRBV9 to TRBJ2-1; 11 bases are a match to TRBD2. This CDR3 spans 20 amino acids. Looked up from germline, CDR1 is SGDLS and CDR2 is YYNGEE. V lost 0 bases to trimming and J lost 0 bases; unmatched junction nucleotides: 11. CDR3 amino acids: CASSVAAGTSGASSYNEQFF. In DNA form, the CDR3 reads TGTGCCAGCAGCGTAGCGGCCGGGACTAGCGGTGCTAGCTCCTACAATGAGCAGTTCTTC.

The count of this clone is one. This sequence joins TRBV5-6 and TRBJ1-2; D is perhaps TRBD1 (5 bases). Germline V CDR1 and CDR2: SGHDT, YYEEEE. Trimming took off 4 bases at V and 6 bases at J, with 10 bases between the two ends. The CDR3 runs 12 residues. The CDR3 sequence is CASSPGTHGYTF. The CDR3 DNA sequence: TGTGCCAGCAGCCCGGGGACGCATGGCTACACCTTC.